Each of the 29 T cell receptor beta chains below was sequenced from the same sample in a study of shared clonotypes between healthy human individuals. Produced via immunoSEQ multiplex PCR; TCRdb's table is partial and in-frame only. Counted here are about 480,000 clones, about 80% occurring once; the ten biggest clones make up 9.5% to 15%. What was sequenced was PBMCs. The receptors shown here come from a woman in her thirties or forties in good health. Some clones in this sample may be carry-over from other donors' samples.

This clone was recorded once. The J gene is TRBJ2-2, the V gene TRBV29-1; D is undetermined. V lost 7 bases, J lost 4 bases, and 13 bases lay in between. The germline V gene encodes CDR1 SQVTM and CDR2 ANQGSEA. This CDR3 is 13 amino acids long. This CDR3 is CSAPESGTGELFF. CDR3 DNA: TGCAGCGCCCCAGAATCGGGCACCGGGGAGCTGTTTTTT.

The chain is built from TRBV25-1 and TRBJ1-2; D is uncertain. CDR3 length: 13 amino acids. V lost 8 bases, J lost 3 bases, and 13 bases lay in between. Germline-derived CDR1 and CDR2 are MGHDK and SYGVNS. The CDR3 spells CASGEPGYYGYTF. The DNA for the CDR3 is TGTGCCAGCGGAGAACCGGGCTACTATGGCTACACCTTC.

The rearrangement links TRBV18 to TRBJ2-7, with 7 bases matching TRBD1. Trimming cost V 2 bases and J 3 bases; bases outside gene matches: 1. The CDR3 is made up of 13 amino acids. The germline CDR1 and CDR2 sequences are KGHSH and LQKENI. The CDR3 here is CASSPNRGYEQYF. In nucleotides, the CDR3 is TGTGCCAGCTCACCAAACAGGGGCTACGAGCAGTACTTC.

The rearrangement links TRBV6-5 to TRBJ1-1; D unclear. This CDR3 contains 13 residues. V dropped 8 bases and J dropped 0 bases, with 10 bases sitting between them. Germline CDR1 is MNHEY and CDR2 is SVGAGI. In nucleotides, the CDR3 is TGTGCCAGCTCTCGGAGCATGAACACTGAAGCTTTCTTT. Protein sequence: CASSRSMNTEAFF.

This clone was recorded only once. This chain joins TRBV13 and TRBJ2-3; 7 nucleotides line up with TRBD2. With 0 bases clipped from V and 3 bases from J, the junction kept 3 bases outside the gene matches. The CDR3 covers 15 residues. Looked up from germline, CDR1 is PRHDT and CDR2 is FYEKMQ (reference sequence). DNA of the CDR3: TGTGCCAGCAGCTTAGGGACTAGCATTACAGATACGCAGTATTTT. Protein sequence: CASSLGTSITDTQYF.

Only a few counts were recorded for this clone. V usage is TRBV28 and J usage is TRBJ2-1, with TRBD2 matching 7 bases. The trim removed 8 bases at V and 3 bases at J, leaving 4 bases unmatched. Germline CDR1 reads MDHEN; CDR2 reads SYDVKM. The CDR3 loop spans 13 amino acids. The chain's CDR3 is CASHGGNYNEQFF. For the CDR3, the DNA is TGTGCCAGCCACGGGGGGAACTACAATGAGCAGTTCTTC.

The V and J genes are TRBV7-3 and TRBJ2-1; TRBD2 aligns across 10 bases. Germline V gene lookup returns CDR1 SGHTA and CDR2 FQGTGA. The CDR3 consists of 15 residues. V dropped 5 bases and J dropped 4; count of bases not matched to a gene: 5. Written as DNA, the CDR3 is TGTGCCAGCAGCATGCTAGCGGGAGTTTACAATGAGCAGTTCTTC. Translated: CASSMLAGVYNEQFF.

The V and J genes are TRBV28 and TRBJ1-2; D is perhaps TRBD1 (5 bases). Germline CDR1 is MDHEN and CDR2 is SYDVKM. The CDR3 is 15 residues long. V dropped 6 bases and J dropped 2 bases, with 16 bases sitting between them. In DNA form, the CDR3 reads TGTGCCAGCAGACTCCTGCGGGGCGGAAACTATGGCTACACCTTC. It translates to CASRLLRGGNYGYTF.

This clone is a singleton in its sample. The CDR3 region has the DNA TGTGCCAGCAGCGTAGGGGGCGGGGGACAGCCTAATGAAAAACTGTTTTTT. Encoded protein: CASSVGGGGQPNEKLFF. V usage is TRBV9 and J usage is TRBJ1-4, with 7 bases identical to TRBD1. Per the germline V gene, CDR1 is SGDLS and CDR2 is YYNGEE. The CDR3 is 17 residues long. The J segment lost 3 bases and the V segment lost 0 bases, leaving 8 bases of the junction unmatched.

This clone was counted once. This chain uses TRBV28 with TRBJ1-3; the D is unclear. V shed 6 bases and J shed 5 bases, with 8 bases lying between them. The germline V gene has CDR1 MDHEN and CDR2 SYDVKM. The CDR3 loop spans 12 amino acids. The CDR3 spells CASRENRNTIYF. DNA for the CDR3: TGTGCCAGCAGGGAGAACCGAAACACCATATATTTT.

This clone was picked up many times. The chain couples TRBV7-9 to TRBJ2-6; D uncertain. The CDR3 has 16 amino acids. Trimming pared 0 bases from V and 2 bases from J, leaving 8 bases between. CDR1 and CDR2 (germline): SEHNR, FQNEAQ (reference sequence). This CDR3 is CASSLASVAGANVLTF. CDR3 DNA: TGTGCCAGCAGCTTAGCGAGCGTAGCTGGGGCCAACGTCCTGACTTTC. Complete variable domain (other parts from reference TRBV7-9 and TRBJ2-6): DTGVSQNPRHKITKRGQNVTFRCDPISEHNRLYWYRQTLGQGPEFLTYFQNEAQLEKSRLLSDRFSAERPKGSFSTLEIQRTEQGDSAMYLCASSLASVAGANVLTFGAGSRLTVL.

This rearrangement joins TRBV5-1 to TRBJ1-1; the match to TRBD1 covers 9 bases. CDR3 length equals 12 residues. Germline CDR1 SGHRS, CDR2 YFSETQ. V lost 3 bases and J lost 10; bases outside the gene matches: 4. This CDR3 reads CASSSSDRGAFF. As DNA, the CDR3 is TGCGCCAGCAGCTCCTCGGACAGGGGAGCTTTCTTT.

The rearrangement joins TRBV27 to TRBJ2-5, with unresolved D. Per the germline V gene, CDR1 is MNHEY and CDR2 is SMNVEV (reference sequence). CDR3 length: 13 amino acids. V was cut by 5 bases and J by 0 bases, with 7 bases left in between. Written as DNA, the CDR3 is TGTGCCAGCAGTAAACGGAACCAAGAGACCCAGTACTTC. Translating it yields CASSKRNQETQYF.

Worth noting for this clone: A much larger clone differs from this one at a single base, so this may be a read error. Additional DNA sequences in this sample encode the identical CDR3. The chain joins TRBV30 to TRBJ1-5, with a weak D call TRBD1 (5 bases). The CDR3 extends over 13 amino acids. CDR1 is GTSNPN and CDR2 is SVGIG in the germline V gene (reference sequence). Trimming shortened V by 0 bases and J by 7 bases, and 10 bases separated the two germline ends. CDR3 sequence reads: CAWSVLGDQPQHF. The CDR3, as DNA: TGTGCCTGGAGTGTACTGGGGGACCAGCCCCAGCATTTT.

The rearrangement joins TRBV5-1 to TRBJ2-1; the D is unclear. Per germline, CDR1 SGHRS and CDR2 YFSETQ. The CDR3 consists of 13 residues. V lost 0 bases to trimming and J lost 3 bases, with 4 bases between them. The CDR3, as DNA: TGCGCCAGCAGCTTGGCTCTCTACAATGAGCAGTTCTTC. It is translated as CASSLALYNEQFF. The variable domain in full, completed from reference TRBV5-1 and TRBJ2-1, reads KAGVTQTPRYLIKTRGQQVTLSCSPISGHRSVSWYQQTPGQGLQFLFEYFSETQRNKGNFPGRFSGRQFSNSRSEMNVSTLELGDSALYLCASSLALYNEQFFGPGTRLTVL.

CDR3 amino acids: CASTRDSAGWRNTEAFF. The CDR3 nucleotides read TGCGCCAGCACCAGGGACTCGGCGGGTTGGAGAAACACTGAAGCTTTCTTT. The chain has TRBV5-1 and TRBJ1-1; D perhaps matches TRBD1 (5 bases). The CDR3 runs to 17 residues. Germline values: CDR1 SGHRS, CDR2 YFSETQ. Deletions cut 6 bases from V and 2 bases from J, with 23 bases between.

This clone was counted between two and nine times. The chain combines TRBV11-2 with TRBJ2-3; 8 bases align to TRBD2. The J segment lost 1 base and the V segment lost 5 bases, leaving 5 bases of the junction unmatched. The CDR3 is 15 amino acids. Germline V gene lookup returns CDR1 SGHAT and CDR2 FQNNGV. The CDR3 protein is CASSPRAGGTDTQYF. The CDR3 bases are TGTGCCAGCAGCCCCCGAGCGGGAGGCACAGATACGCAGTATTTT.

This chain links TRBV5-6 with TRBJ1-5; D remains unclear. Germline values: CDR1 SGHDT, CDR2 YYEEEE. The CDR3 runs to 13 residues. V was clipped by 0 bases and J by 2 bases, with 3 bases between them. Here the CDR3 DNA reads TGTGCCAGCAGCTTGGTCGGCAATCAGCCCCAGCATTTT. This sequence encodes CASSLVGNQPQHF.

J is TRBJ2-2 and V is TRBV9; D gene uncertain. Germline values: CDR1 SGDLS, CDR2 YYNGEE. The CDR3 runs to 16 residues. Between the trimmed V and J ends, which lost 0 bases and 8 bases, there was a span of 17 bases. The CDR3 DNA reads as TGTGCCAGCAGCGTAGTTTCTACAGACCTGGGGGGGGAGCTGTTTTTT. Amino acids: CASSVVSTDLGGELFF.

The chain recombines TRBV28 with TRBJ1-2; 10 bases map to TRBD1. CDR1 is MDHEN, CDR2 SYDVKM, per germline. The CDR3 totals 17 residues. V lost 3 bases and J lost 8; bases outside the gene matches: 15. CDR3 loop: CASSFRGRTGGSTGYTF. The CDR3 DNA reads TGTGCCAGCAGTTTTCGGGGGCGGACAGGGGGATCTACCGGCTACACCTTC.

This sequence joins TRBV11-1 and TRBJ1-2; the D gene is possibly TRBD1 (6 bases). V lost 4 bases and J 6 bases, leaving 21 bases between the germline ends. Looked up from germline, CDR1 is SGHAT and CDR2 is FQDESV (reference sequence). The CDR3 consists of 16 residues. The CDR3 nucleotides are TGTGCCAGCAGCTCAGGTCGGGGGGGGCGATTGGATGGCTACACCTTC. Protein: CASSSGRGGRLDGYTF.

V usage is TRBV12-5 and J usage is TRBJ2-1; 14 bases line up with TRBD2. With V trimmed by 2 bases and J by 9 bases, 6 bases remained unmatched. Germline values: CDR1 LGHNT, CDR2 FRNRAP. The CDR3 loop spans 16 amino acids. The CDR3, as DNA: TGTGCTAGTGGTTTGACGACTAGCGGGAGGGCCGGTGAGCAGTTCTTC. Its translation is CASGLTTSGRAGEQFF. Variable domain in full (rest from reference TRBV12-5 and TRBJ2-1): DARVTQTPRHKVTEMGQEVTMRCQPILGHNTVFWYRQTMMQGLELLAYFRNRAPLDDSGMPKDRFSAEMPDATLATLKIQPSEPRDSAVYFCASGLTTSGRAGEQFFGPGTRLTVL.

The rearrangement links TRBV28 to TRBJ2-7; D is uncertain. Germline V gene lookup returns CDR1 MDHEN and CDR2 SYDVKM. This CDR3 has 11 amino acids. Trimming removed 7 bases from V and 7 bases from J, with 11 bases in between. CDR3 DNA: TGTGCCAGCACGGAAGGGCAAGAGCAGTACTTC. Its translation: CASTEGQEQYF. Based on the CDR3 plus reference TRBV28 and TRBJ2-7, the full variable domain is DVKVTQSSRYLVKRTGEKVFLECVQDMDHENMFWYRQDPGLGLRLIYFSYDVKMKEKGDIPEGYSVSREKKERFSLILESASTNQTSMYLCASTEGQEQYFGPGTRLTVT.

Here the CDR3 DNA reads TGTGCCAGCAGCCTCATAGGGACTAGCGGGAGCACAGATACGCAGTATTTT. Its protein product is CASSLIGTSGSTDTQYF. V and J are TRBV7-2 and TRBJ2-3, with 12 bases matching TRBD2. Germline loops: CDR1 SGHTA, CDR2 FQGNSA. The V gene end was trimmed by 5 bases and the J gene end by 0 bases; junction bases not matched to a gene: 6. This CDR3 has 17 amino acids.

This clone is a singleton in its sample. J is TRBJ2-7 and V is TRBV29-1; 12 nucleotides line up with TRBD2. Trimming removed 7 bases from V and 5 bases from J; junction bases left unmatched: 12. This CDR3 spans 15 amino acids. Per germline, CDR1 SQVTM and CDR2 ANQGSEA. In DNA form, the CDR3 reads TGCAGCGCTCGGGGATCTAGCGGGAGGGCCGACGAGCAGTACTTC. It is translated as CSARGSSGRADEQYF.

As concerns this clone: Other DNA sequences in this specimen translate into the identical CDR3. CDR3 in DNA: TGCGCCAGCAGCTTGTCCCGGAACACTGAAGCTTTCTTT. The encoded protein is CASSLSRNTEAFF. The chain joins TRBV5-1 to TRBJ1-1; D gene unclear. The CDR3 extends over 13 amino acids. V lost 1 base to trimming and J lost 1 base, with 5 bases between them. The V gene's germline CDR1 is SGHRS and CDR2 YFSETQ.

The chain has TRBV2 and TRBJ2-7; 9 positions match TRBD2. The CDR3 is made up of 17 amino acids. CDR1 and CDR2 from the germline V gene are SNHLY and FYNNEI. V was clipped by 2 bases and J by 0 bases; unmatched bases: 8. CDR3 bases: TGTGCCAGCAGTGAATCTTGGGCTAGCGGGATCTCCTACGAGCAGTACTTC. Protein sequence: CASSESWASGISYEQYF.

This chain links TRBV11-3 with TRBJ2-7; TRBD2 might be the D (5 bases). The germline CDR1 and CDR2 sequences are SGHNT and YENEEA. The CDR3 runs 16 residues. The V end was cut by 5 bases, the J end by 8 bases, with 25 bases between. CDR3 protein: CASSPRTDLALFQQYF. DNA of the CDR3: TGTGCCAGCAGCCCCAGGACTGACCTTGCTCTCTTCCAGCAGTACTTC.

CDR3 DNA sequence: TGTGCCAGCAATGTGGGATGGACTGAAGCTTTCTTT. This translates into CASNVGWTEAFF. This chain connects TRBV28 to TRBJ1-1, with D uncertain. The CDR3 has 12 amino acids. Germline V lookup: CDR1 MDHEN, CDR2 SYDVKM. V lost 7 bases, J lost 5 bases, and 11 bases lay in between.